This TCR beta chain derives from a study of T-cell memory formation after mild COVID-19. TCRdb passed the 5' RACE reads through MiXCR, listing each CDR3 protein once. The sample shows about 430,000 distinct CDR3 sequences, roughly 26% of them seen only once. The CDR3 loop spans 14 amino acids. Germline CDR1 reads SGHDT; CDR2 reads YYEEEE. The ends lost 6 bases at V and 5 bases at J; junction bases unmatched: 8. This clonotype was sampled from an adult woman who had mild COVID-19 (a few samples of this study predate the infection). Cell type and time point are not known. The genes are TRBV5-6 and TRBJ1-5, with TRBD1 matching 7 bases. Sequenced input: PBMCs or a T cell subset sorted from them (not recorded which). The CDR3 sequence is CASKLQGSDQPQHF. The CDR3 coding sequence is TGTGCCAGCAAACTACAGGGGAGCGATCAGCCCCAGCATTTT.